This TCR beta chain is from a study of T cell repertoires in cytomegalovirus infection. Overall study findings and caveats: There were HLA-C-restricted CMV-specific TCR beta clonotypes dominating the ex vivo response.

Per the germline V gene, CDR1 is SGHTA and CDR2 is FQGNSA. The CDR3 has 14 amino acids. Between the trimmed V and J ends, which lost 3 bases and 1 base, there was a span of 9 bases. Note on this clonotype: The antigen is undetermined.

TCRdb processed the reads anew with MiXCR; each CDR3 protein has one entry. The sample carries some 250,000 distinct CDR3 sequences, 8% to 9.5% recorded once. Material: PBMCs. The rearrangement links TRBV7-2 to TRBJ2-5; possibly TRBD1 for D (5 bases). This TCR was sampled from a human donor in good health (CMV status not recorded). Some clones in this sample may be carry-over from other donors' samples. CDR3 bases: TGTGCCAGCAGCTTTTCAAGGGGCCAAGAGACCCAGTACTTC. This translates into CASSFSRGQETQYF.